This T cell receptor beta chain came from a study of CXCR3-negative and CXCR3-positive naive CD8 T cells. Study overall: The dataset comprises roughly 150 million TRB reads in total, with about 1.5 +/- 0.3 million reads per library. Study-level findings and limits: Naive cells that were CXCR3-negative or CXCR3-positive used TRBV-TRBJ genes alike, while memory cells diverged. Hydrophobicity of TRB CDR3s was greater in CXCR3-positive naive cells than in CXCR3-negative naive cells. Diversity proved comparably high across both naive subsets and much lower in memory CD8+ cells.

Notes on this clonotype: Its antigen is undetermined.

The authors made the TRB cDNA libraries by 5' RACE using UMI labels. TCRdb derives one entry per CDR3 protein from the 5' RACE reads, leaving out DNA. In total, the table holds tens of thousands of distinct CDR3 sequences. The CDR3 runs to 13 residues. The germline CDR1 and CDR2 sequences are SGHVS and FNYEAQ. Within the CD8+ T cell compartment, naive cells were CD45RO-CCR7+CD27+CD95-. This rearrangement joins TRBV7-6 to TRBJ2-7; TCRdb indicates TRBD1, and absent DNA this call remains unverified. Sequenced material: naive CXCR3+ CD8+ T cells from blood. Subset indicated: CD45RO-CCR7+CD27+CD95- naive CD8+ T cells expressing CXCR3 (TNR3+). The TCR was taken from a human donor in good health. Some clones in this sample may be carry-over from other donors' samples. The CDR3 loop reads CASTPTGSGEQYF.